A selection of T cell receptor beta chains follows, all from one sample in a study of blood T cells in healthy people across ages. TCRdb ran MiXCR on the 5' RACE reads and lists one entry per CDR3 protein. The sample carries over 950,000 distinct CDR3 sequences, roughly two fifths recorded once. The sequencing sample was made of blood. These receptors were collected from a man younger than 35 in good health. The CDR3 runs from the conserved cysteine through the conserved F or W. D genes are given only for firm matches. The size field is filled for only some rows; it gives once, few, many or a size class.

- TRBJ2-1 few TRBV15 CATSRDYGSGNEQFF TGTGCCACCAGCAGAGATTACGGGTCGGGTAATGAGCAGTTCTTC
TRBD2 TRBJ2-2 - TRBV20-1 CSARAGGTNTGELFF TGCAGTGCTAGGGCGGGGGGAACGAACACCGGGGAGCTGTTTTTT
- TRBJ1-4 - TRBV13 CASSLRAVVNEKLFF TGTGCCAGCAGCTTAAGGGCAGTGGTAAATGAAAAACTGTTTTTT
TRBD1 TRBJ2-1 once TRBV18 CASSSRQGNYEQFF TGTGCCAGCTCATCCCGACAGGGTAACTACGAGCAGTTCTTC
- TRBJ1-1 - TRBV6-2/TRBV6-3 CASSPRDTSNTEAFF TGTGCCAGCAGTCCTCGGGACACCTCGAACACTGAAGCTTTCTTT
- TRBJ2-2 - TRBV3-1 CASSQGAKDTGELFF TGTGCCAGCAGCCAGGGGGCGAAGGACACCGGGGAGCTGTTTTTT
- TRBJ2-4 - TRBV6-2/TRBV6-3 CASSDAVVRNIQYF TGTGCCAGCAGTGACGCGGTAGTTAGGAACATTCAGTACTTC
- TRBJ1-2 few TRBV7-2 CASSLVGTGAGYTF TGTGCCAGCAGCTTAGTCGGGACTGGCGCGGGCTACACCTTC
- TRBJ1-5 few TRBV4-3 CASSRTKDSNQPQHF TGCGCCAGCAGTCGGACCAAGGATAGCAATCAGCCCCAGCATTTT
TRBD1 TRBJ1-4 - TRBV29-1 CSVGKQGTGEKLFF TGCAGCGTTGGTAAACAGGGGACGGGTGAAAAACTGTTTTTT
TRBD2 TRBJ2-7 few TRBV7-9 CASSLALSGVEAGEYEQYF TGTGCCAGCAGCTTAGCGTTATCTGGCGTTGAGGCGGGAGAGTACGAGCAGTACTTC
- TRBJ2-3 few TRBV5-1 CASSLRLVDTQYF TGCGCCAGCAGCCTCCGACTGGTCGATACGCAGTATTTT
TRBD1 TRBJ2-1 - TRBV15 CATSGETGDYNEQFF TGTGCCACCAGCGGAGAGACAGGGGATTACAATGAGCAGTTCTTC
- TRBJ2-1 - TRBV7-9 CASSVGVRRNEQFF TGTGCCAGCAGCGTAGGGGTTCGCCGTAATGAGCAGTTCTTC
- TRBJ2-1 few TRBV4-3 CASSQVTGWNEQFF TGCGCCAGCAGCCAAGTAACAGGGTGGAATGAGCAGTTCTTC
TRBD1 TRBJ2-7 - TRBV13 CASSLSGQGGYEQYF TGTGCCAGCAGCTTAAGCGGACAGGGAGGTTACGAGCAGTACTTC
TRBD1 TRBJ1-5 - TRBV27 CASSLSWGQGKGGQPQHF TGTGCCAGCAGTTTGAGTTGGGGACAGGGGAAGGGAGGACAGCCCCAGCATTTT
- TRBJ2-7 - TRBV6-6 CASRHPSSGYEQYF TGTGCCAGCAGACACCCTAGCTCCGGTTACGAGCAGTACTTC
- TRBJ2-3 - TRBV30 CAWSVLGNTQYF TGTGCCTGGAGTGTACTGGGGAATACGCAGTATTTT
- TRBJ2-2 - TRBV7-2 CASSLNVGLTGELFF TGTGCCAGCAGCTTAAACGTAGGGCTCACCGGGGAGCTGTTTTTT
- TRBJ2-7 many TRBV3-1 CASSQAQGEQYF TGTGCCAGCAGCCAAGCACAAGGCGAGCAGTACTTC
- TRBJ2-7 - TRBV5-1 CASSWDKPSYEQYF TGCGCCAGCAGCTGGGACAAACCCTCGTACGAGCAGTACTTC
- TRBJ1-2 once TRBV9 CASSVAVGVYGYTF TGTGCCAGCAGCGTAGCAGTAGGGGTGTATGGCTACACCTTC
- TRBJ1-1 - TRBV11-2 CASSRNQGNTEAFF TGTGCCAGCAGCCGAAATCAAGGGAACACTGAAGCTTTCTTT
- TRBJ1-1 - TRBV25-1 CASSRGLRQSEAFF TGTGCCAGCAGTCGGGGTCTCCGACAGTCTGAAGCTTTCTTT
TRBD2 TRBJ2-3 - TRBV18 CASSPPGTIPTDTQYF TGTGCCAGCTCACCACCCGGGACTATCCCCACAGATACGCAGTATTTT
- TRBJ1-1 few TRBV12-3/TRBV12-4 CASSLGGWAFF TGTGCCAGCAGTTTAGGGGGATGGGCTTTCTTT
- TRBJ1-5 few TRBV4-3 CASSRNRVEEPQHF TGCGCCAGCAGCCGAAACAGGGTTGAGGAGCCCCAGCATTTT
TRBD1 TRBJ1-5 - TRBV7-2 CASSRGQGRQPQHF TGTGCCAGCAGCCGAGGACAGGGTAGGCAGCCCCAGCATTTT
- TRBJ2-1 - TRBV5-1 CASSQRFPYNEQFF TGCGCCAGCAGCCAGCGTTTCCCCTACAATGAGCAGTTCTTC
TRBD2 TRBJ2-1 few TRBV7-3 CASSVTSGGWNEQFF TGTGCCAGCAGCGTCACTAGCGGGGGATGGAATGAGCAGTTCTTC
- TRBJ1-2 few TRBV28 CASSLFGVYGYTF TGTGCCAGCAGTTTATTCGGGGTCTATGGCTACACCTTC
- TRBJ2-1 - TRBV16 CASSQSQGSNEQFF TGTGCCAGCAGCCAATCCCAGGGAAGCAATGAGCAGTTCTTC
- TRBJ2-1 few TRBV10-3 CAISDPLGGPGLSNEQFF TGTGCCATCAGTGATCCTTTGGGTGGCCCGGGACTTTCCAATGAGCAGTTCTTC
- TRBJ1-6 few TRBV21-1 CASSKGKAGVNSPLHF TGTGCCAGCAGCAAAGGAAAGGCAGGGGTTAATTCACCCCTCCACTTT
- TRBJ1-6 many TRBV6-6 CASSTGNSPLHF TGTGCCAGCAGTACAGGGAATTCACCCCTCCACTTT
TRBD1 TRBJ1-2 few TRBV20-1 CSASPNRGTIYGYTF TGCAGTGCTAGCCCGAACAGGGGGACGATCTATGGCTACACCTTC
- TRBJ2-1 few TRBV3-1 CASSQAEQANEQFF TGTGCCAGCAGCCAAGCTGAGCAGGCCAATGAGCAGTTCTTC
- TRBJ1-2 - TRBV4-2 CASSQVSGQYYGYTF TGTGCCAGCAGCCAAGTTTCCGGACAGTACTATGGCTACACCTTC
- TRBJ1-1 once TRBV20-1 CSASPPGTDNTEAFF TGCAGCGCTAGCCCCCCCGGGACGGACAACACTGAAGCTTTCTTT
- TRBJ1-1 few TRBV6-5 CASSYEGRGNTEAFF TGTGCCAGCAGTTACGAGGGACGGGGGAACACTGAAGCTTTCTTT
TRBD1 TRBJ1-5 - TRBV28 CASSFFDRGNQPQHF TGTGCCAGCAGTTTCTTCGACAGGGGTAATCAGCCCCAGCATTTT
- TRBJ1-5 - TRBV2 CASSEALGVHSNQPQHF TGTGCCAGCAGTGAAGCGCTTGGCGTACATAGCAATCAGCCACAGCATTTT
- TRBJ2-5 many TRBV4-3 CASSQDQETQYF TGTGCCAGCAGCCAAGATCAAGAGACCCAGTACTTC
TRBD2 TRBJ2-3 - TRBV3-1 CASSQRTSGGTSTDTQYF TGTGCCAGCAGCCAGAGGACTAGCGGGGGGACTAGCACAGATACGCAGTATTTT
TRBD1 TRBJ1-1 - TRBV9 CASSVGTGGNKNTEAFF TGTGCCAGCAGCGTAGGGACAGGGGGCAACAAGAACACTGAAGCTTTCTTT
TRBD2 TRBJ2-1 - TRBV11-2 CASSSTSGATYNEQFF TGTGCCAGCAGCTCGACTAGCGGGGCCACCTACAATGAGCAGTTCTTC
- TRBJ1-2 - TRBV4-3 CASSQVSTEPNYGYTF TGCGCCAGCAGCCAAGTATCGACGGAACCTAACTATGGCTACACCTTC
- TRBJ2-5 few TRBV6-6 CASSYTDKGETQYF TGTGCCAGCAGTTATACGGACAAGGGAGAGACCCAGTACTTC
TRBD1 TRBJ1-2 few TRBV12-3/TRBV12-4 CASSSDWTGFNGYTF TGTGCCAGCAGTTCCGACTGGACAGGGTTTAATGGCTACACCTTC